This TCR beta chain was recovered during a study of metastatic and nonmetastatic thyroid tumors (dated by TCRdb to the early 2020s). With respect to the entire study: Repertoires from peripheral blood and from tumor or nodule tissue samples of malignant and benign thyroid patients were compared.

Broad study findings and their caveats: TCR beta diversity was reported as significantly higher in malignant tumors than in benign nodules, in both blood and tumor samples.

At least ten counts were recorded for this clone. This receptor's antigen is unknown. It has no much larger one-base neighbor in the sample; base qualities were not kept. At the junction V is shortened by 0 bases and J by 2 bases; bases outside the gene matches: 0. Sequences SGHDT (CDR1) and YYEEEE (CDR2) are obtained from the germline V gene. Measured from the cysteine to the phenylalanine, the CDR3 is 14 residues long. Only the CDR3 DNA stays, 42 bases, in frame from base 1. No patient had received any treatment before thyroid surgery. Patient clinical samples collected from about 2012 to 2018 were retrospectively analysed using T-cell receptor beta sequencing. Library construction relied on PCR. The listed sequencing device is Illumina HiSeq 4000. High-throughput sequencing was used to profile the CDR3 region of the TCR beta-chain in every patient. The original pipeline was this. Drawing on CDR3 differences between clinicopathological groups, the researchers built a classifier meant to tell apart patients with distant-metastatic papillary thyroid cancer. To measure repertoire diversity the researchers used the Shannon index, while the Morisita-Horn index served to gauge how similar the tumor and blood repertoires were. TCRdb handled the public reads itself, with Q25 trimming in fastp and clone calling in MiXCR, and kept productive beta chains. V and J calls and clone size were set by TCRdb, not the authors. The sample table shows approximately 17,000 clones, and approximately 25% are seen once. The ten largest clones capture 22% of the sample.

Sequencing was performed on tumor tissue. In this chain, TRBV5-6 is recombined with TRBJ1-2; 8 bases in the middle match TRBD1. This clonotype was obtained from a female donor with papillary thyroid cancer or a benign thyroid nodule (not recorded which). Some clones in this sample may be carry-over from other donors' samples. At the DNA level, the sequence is TGTGCCAGCAGCTTGGGGACAGGGAACTATGGCTACACCTTC. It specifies CASSLGTGNYGYTF.